The T cell receptor (beta chain) under discussion was sequenced for a study of T-cell memory formation after mild COVID-19. Points from the study as a whole: The CD4+ clones that contracted clustered mainly within CM and EM, and the CD8+ clones concentrated in EMRA.

5'RACE with constant-segment primers built TCRalpha and TCRbeta cDNA libraries with UMIs. MiXCR, applied by TCRdb to the 5' RACE reads, yields one record per CDR3 protein. The sample holds roughly 450,000 distinct CDR3 sequences, around a sixth seen once. V shed 1 base and J shed 6 bases, with 23 bases lying between them. The CDR3 loop spans 17 amino acids. Germline V lookup: CDR1 SGHRS, CDR2 YFSETQ. This clonotype was observed many times. As yet, its antigen is unknown. The source is an adult woman who had mild COVID-19 (a few samples of this study predate the infection). Cell type and time point are not known. This sequence joins TRBV5-1 and TRBJ2-7; D possibly corresponds to TRBD1 (6 bases). What was sequenced was PBMCs or a T cell subset sorted from them (not recorded which). For the CDR3, the DNA is TGCGCCAGCAGCTTGTGGGACCCAGGGGCCCCGAGGAGCGAGCAGTACTTC. Translating it yields CASSLWDPGAPRSEQYF.